The 4 T cell receptor beta chains listed next were all sequenced from one sample in a study of blood T cell repertoires in COVID-19. Repertoires were generated with immunoSEQ multiplex PCR, while TCRdb's copy carries only in-frame clones and drops some. The table records 200,000 or so clones, 80% to 90% of them present only once. Sequencing was performed on peripheral blood. These receptors originate from a woman older than 75 with COVID-19, enrolled during active disease.

The V and J genes are TRBV28 and TRBJ2-1; no reliable D call. V was clipped by 2 bases and J by 3 bases, with 14 bases between them. The CDR3 has 16 residues. Germline V gene sequence: CDR1 MDHEN, CDR2 SYDVKM. The CDR3 DNA is TGTGCCAGCAGTTTACCCCCCAACTCGAACTACAATGAGCAGTTCTTC. It encodes CASSLPPNSNYNEQFF.

The V call is TRBV5-1, the J call TRBJ2-1; 8 positions match TRBD2. This CDR3 has 15 residues. Germline V lookup: CDR1 SGHRS, CDR2 YFSETQ. The junction had 7 bases not matched to a gene; V was cut back by 5 bases and J by 3 bases. CDR3 bases: TGCGCCAGCAGGCCCGGGACTAGAGTCTACAATGAGCAGTTCTTC. It translates to CASRPGTRVYNEQFF.

The genes are TRBV5-1 and TRBJ1-4; no clear D. CDR1 is SGHRS and CDR2 is YFSETQ in the germline V gene. The CDR3 length is 16 residues. V was pared by 0 bases and J by 1 base, with 10 bases between. The CDR3 protein is CASSLAAVGTNEKLFF. The CDR3 coding sequence is TGCGCCAGCAGCTTGGCCGCAGTTGGAACTAATGAAAAACTGTTTTTT.

This clone turned up a few times. The rearrangement joins TRBV5-1 to TRBJ2-7; 7 nucleotides line up with TRBD1. Trimming removed 0 bases from V and 7 bases from J; junction bases left unmatched: 7. Germline loops: CDR1 SGHRS, CDR2 YFSETQ. There are 14 residues in the CDR3. For the CDR3, the DNA is TGCGCCAGCAGCTTGGACAGGGGACGAGAGGAGCAGTACTTC. Translated: CASSLDRGREEQYF. Drawing the rest from reference TRBV5-1 and TRBJ2-7, the complete variable domain is KAGVTQTPRYLIKTRGQQVTLSCSPISGHRSVSWYQQTPGQGLQFLFEYFSETQRNKGNFPGRFSGRQFSNSRSEMNVSTLELGDSALYLCASSLDRGREEQYFGPGTRLTVT.